This T cell receptor (beta chain) derives from a study of shared clonotypes between healthy human individuals. Trimming cost V 5 bases and J 8 bases; bases outside gene matches: 11. CDR1 SGHTA and CDR2 FQGNSA come from the germline V gene. The CDR3 has 15 residues. Assay used: immunoSEQ multiplex PCR; TCRdb lists only in-frame clones, some missing. The sample lists approximately 2.1 million clones, 93% seen once, with about 0.39% in the top ten. Sequenced material: naive CD4+ T cells from PBMCs. Regarding subset: CD45RA+ positively selected. The chain joins TRBV7-2 to TRBJ1-2; 10 bases fit TRBD1. The clonotype comes from a man aged 18 to 30 in good health. Some clones in this sample may be carry-over from other donors' samples. The CDR3 protein is CASSPTSGQGSGYTF. For the CDR3, the DNA is TGTGCCAGCAGCCCAACTTCGGGACAGGGGTCCGGCTACACCTTC.